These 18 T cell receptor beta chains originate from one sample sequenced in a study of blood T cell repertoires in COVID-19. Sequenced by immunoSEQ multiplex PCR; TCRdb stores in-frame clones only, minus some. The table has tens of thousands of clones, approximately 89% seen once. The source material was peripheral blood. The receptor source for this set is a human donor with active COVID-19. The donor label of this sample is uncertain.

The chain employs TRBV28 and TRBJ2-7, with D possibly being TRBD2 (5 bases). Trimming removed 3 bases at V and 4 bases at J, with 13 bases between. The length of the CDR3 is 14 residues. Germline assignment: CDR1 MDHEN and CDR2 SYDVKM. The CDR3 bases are TGTGCCAGCAGTTTCGGGATATCGGGGTACGAGCAGTACTTC. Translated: CASSFGISGYEQYF.

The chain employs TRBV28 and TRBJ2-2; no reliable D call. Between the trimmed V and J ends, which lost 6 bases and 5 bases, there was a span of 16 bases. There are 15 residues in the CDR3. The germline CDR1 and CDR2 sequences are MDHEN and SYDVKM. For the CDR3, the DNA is TGTGCCAGCAGGAGGCAGATTCTGGTGACCGGGGAGCTGTTTTTT. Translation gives CASRRQILVTGELFF.

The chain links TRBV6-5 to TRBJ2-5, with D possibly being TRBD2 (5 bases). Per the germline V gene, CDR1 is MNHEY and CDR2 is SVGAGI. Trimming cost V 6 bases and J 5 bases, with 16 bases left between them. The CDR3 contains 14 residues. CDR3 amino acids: CASRPGSTKETQYF. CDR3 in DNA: TGTGCCAGCAGGCCGGGGAGTACCAAGGAGACCCAGTACTTC.

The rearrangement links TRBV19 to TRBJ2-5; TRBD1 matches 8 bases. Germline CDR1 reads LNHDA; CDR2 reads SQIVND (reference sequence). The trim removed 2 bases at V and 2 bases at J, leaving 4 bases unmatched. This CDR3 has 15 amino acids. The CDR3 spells CASSIQGANQETQYF. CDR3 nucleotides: TGTGCCAGTAGTATACAGGGGGCGAATCAAGAGACCCAGTACTTC.

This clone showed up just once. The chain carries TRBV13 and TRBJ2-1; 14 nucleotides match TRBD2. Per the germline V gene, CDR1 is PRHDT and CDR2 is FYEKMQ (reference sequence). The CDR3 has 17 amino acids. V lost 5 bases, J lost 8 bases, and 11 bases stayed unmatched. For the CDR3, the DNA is TGTGCCAGCAGCACGCGAAGGACTAGCGGGGGGCGCCATGAGCAGTTCTTC. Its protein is CASSTRRTSGGRHEQFF.

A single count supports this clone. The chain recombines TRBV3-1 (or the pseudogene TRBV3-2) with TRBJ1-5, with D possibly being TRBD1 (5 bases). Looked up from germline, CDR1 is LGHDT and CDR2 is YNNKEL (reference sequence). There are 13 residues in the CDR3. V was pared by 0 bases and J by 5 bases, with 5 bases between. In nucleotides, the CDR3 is TGTGCCAGCAGCCAAGAGACAGATCAGCCCCAGCATTTT. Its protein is CASSQETDQPQHF.

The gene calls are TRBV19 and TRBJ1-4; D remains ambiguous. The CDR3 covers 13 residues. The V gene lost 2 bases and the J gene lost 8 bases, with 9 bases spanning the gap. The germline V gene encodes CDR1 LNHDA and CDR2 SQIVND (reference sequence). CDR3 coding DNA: TGTGCCAGTAGTATACGAGTGGTAGAAAAACTGTTTTTT. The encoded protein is CASSIRVVEKLFF.

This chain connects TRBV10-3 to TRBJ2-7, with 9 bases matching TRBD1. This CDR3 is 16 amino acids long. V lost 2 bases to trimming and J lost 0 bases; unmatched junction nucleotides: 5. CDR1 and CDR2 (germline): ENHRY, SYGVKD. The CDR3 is CAISEGQGSDSYEQYF. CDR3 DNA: TGTGCCATCAGTGAGGGACAGGGGTCAGACTCCTACGAGCAGTACTTC.

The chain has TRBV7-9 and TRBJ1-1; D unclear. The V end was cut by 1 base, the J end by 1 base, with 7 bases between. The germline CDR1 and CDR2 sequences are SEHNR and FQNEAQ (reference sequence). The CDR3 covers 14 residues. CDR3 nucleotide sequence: TGTGCCAGCAGCTTAGTCCCAGAGAACACTGAAGCTTTCTTT. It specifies CASSLVPENTEAFF.

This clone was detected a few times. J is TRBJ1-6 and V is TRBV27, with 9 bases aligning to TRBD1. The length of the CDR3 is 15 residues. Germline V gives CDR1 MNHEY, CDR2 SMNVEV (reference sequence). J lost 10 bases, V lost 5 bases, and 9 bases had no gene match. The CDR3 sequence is CASSLTGGEGSPLHF. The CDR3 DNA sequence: TGTGCCAGCAGTCTCACAGGGGGCGAAGGGTCACCCCTCCACTTT.

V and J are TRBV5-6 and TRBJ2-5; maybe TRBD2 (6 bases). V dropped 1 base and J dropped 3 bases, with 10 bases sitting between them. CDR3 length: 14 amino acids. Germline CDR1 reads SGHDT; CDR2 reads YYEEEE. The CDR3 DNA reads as TGTGCCAGCAGCTTGACCGGGGAGGAAGAGACCCAGTACTTC. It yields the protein CASSLTGEEETQYF.

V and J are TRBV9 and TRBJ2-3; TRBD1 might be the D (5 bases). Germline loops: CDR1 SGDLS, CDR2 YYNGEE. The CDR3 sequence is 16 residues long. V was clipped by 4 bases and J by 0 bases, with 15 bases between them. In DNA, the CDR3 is TGTGCCAGCAGCCCCAGAGATCACAGGAGCACAGATACGCAGTATTTT. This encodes CASSPRDHRSTDTQYF.

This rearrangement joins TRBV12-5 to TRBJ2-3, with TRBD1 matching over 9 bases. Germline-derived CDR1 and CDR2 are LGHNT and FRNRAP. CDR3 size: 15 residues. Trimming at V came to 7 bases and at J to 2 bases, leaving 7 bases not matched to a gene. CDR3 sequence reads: CASAKGQGFTDTQYF. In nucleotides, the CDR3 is TGTGCTAGTGCCAAGGGACAGGGTTTCACAGATACGCAGTATTTT.

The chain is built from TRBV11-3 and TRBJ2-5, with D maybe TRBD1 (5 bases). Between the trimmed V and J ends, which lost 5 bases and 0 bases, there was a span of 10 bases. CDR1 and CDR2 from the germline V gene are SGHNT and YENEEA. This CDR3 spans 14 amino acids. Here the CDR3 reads CASSPDTDQETQYF. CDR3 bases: TGTGCCAGCAGCCCGGACACGGACCAAGAGACCCAGTACTTC.

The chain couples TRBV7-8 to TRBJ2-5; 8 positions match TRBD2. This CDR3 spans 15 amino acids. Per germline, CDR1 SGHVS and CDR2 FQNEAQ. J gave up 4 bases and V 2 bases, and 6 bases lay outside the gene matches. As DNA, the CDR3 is TGTGCCAGCAGCTTAAGGGGACTAGAAGGAGAGACCCAGTACTTC. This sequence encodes CASSLRGLEGETQYF.

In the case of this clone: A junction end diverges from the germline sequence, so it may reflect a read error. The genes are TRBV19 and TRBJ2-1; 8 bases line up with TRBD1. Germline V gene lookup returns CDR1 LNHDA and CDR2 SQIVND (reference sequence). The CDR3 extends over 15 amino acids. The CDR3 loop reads CASSLDRGGDNEQFF. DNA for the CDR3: TGTGCCAGTAGTTTAGACAGGGGTGGCGATAATGAGCAGTTCTTC. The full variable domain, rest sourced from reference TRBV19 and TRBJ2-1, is DGGITQSPKYLFRKEGQNVTLSCEQNLNHDAMYWYRQDPGQGLRLIYYSQIVNDFQKGDIAEGYSVSREKKESFPLTVTSAQKNPTAFYLCASSLDRGGDNEQFFGPGTRLTVL.

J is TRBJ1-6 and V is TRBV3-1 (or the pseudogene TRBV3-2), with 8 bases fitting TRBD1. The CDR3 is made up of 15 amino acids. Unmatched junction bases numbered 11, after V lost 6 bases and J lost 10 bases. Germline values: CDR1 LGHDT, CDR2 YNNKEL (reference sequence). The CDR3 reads CASRLGHRGGSPLHF. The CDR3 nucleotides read TGTGCCAGCAGACTGGGTCACAGGGGGGGATCACCCCTCCACTTT.

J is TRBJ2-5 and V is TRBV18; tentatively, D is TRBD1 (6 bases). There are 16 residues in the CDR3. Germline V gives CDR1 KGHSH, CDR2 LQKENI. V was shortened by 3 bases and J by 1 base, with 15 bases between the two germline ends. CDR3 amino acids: CASSPAIRGGQETQYF. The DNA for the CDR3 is TGTGCCAGCTCACCGGCTATCAGGGGCGGCCAAGAGACCCAGTACTTC. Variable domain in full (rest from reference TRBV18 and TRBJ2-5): NAGVMQNPRHLVRRRGQEARLRCSPMKGHSHVYWYRQLPEEGLKFMVYLQKENIIDESGMPKERFSAEFPKEGPSILRIQQVVRGDSAAYFCASSPAIRGGQETQYFGPGTRLLVL.